Included here is one T cell receptor (beta chain) sequence, with context. Its cognate antigen has yet to be identified. No quality values exist for individual bases; no much larger clone is one base distant. Ficoll-Paque density gradient centrifugation was the method used to isolate PBMCs. The CDR3, cysteine through phenylalanine, is 15 amino acids long. CDR3 DNA is the only sequence kept; it has 45 bases, read in frame from the first base. Deletion took 8 bases off V and 1 base off J, with a span of 14 bases between the germline ends. CDR1 SEHNR and CDR2 FQNEAQ were looked up in the germline V gene (reference sequence). Sequenced on an Illumina NovaSeq 6000. cDNA libraries for TCRalpha and TCRbeta were prepared by 5'RACE using constant-segment primers, with sample barcodes and unique molecular identifiers added. RNA was extracted from every sample with Trizol reagent. Amplification of the libraries took two PCR steps, and the second step added a second sample barcode plus Illumina TruSeq adapters. Sequencing of libraries was performed on an Illumina NovaSeq with 2 x 150 bp paired-end reads. As for the authors' bioinformatics: With migec v1.2.7, reads were demultiplexed and then collapsed into UMI-guided consensus sequences. With mixcr v2.1.11, UMI consensuses were aligned to TRA and TRB V and J templates and assembled into clonotypes. A clonotype was counted as expanded or contracted only when both edgeR and NoisET called the clonotype significant, with the noise models trained on biological replicates. edgeR calls used a false discovery rate-adjusted p below 0.01 and a log2 fold-change threshold of 1. As an exploratory analysis of dynamics, max-normalized trajectories of the 1000 most abundant clonotypes were examined by PCA with hierarchical clustering. Separately sequenced CD4+ and CD8+ repertoires were used to assign the CD4 or CD8 phenotype of responding clones. TCRdb reanalyzed the raw reads on its own, using fastp at Q25 for trimming and MiXCR for clone calling, and kept in-frame beta chains. Rows with one shared CDR3 protein collapse into an entry with the most common genes and DNA. In this record, the V and J calls reflect TCRdb's handling and not the investigators' own analysis. For this sample there are 100,000 to 150,000 distinct CDR3 sequences; about a sixth appear just once. The top ten clonotypes cover approximately 5.2% of the sample.

The data are from a study of T-cell memory formation after mild COVID-19 (dated by TCRdb to the early 2020s). With regard to the full study: TCR sequence clusters from the two donors were largely donor specific. T-cell clones expanding and contracting after mild COVID-19 in a couple of donors were tracked by longitudinal TCRalpha and TCRbeta repertoire sequencing. Two young, previously healthy adult volunteers made up the cohort, one male and one female.

Points the paper makes about the study in general: SARS-CoV-2 specificity was not confirmed for the second-wave clones peaking on day 37. Only a couple of mild cases were covered by the study, and larger cohorts that include severe cases with pre-infection samples were considered necessary. Contracting CD4+ clones turned up mainly in the CM and EM memory subsets, whereas EMRA was where CD8+ clones were enriched. The detection of some responding clones in pre-infection memory suggests that pre-existing cross-reactive memory T cells joined the SARS-CoV-2 response. Balanced CD4/CD8 phenotypes were observed for clones contracting from day 15 to 85, whereas a bias towards CD4+ was observed for a second wave of clones expanding from day 15 to 37.

The sequence links TRBV7-9 to TRBJ2-2, with TRBD1 perhaps the D gene, on 6 matching bases. This receptor was obtained from a man in his late teens or twenties who had mild COVID-19 (a few samples of this study predate the infection). The sample titles of this study are shuffled in the database, so cell type and time point are left out; the donor was told from shared clones. The sample taken for sequencing was PBMCs or a T cell subset sorted from them (not recorded which). The CDR3 region reads CASRRSGQNTGELFF. The sequenced DNA is TGTGCCAGCCGCCGTTCGGGACAGAACACCGGGGAGCTGTTTTTT.